This entry lists 12 T cell receptor beta chains sequenced from one sample in a study of beta chain features in type 1 diabetes. TCRB transcripts that were expressed got sequenced, as all of the isolated RNA had been reverse transcribed. Clones were read by immunoSEQ multiplex PCR, and TCRdb kept only the in-frame ones, dropping some. Among roughly 130,000 clones listed, 9% to 9.5% were seen once. Sample: central memory CD4+ T cells from blood. The receptors stem from a man aged 18 to 29 in good health.

The sample holds a few counts of this clone. V gene TRBV5-4 combines with J gene TRBJ1-1, with D maybe TRBD1 (5 bases). The CDR3 runs to 16 residues. Germline CDR1 is SGHNT and CDR2 is YYREEE (reference sequence). The V end was cut by 0 bases, the J end by 0 bases, with 12 bases between. CDR3 protein: CASSLDLPGMNTEAFF. The CDR3 coding sequence is TGTGCCAGCAGCTTGGACCTTCCAGGGATGAACACTGAAGCTTTCTTT.

The chain uses TRBV5-8 and TRBJ2-1; 10 nucleotides agree with TRBD2. Germline CDR1 reads SGHTS; CDR2 reads YDEGEE. V dropped 4 bases and J dropped 8; count of bases not matched to a gene: 12. This CDR3 has 16 residues. The CDR3 reads CASSPGRLAGVDEQFF. The CDR3 nucleotides read TGTGCCAGCAGCCCGGGGCGGCTAGCGGGGGTCGATGAGCAGTTCTTC.

The chain employs TRBV27 and TRBJ1-4; D might be TRBD1 (5 bases). This CDR3 spans 16 amino acids. Germline V gene sequence: CDR1 MNHEY, CDR2 SMNVEV (reference sequence). Trimming pared 0 bases from V and 1 base from J, leaving 9 bases between. CDR3 region: CASSLSRGRTNEKLFF. The CDR3 coding sequence is TGTGCCAGCAGTTTATCCCGGGGGAGAACTAATGAAAAACTGTTTTTT.

The V and J genes are TRBV6-5 and TRBJ2-1, with TRBD2 as a possible D gene (6 bases). Germline-derived CDR1 and CDR2 are MNHEY and SVGAGI. Trimming cost V 2 bases and J 5 bases, with 13 bases left between them. This CDR3 region has 15 residues. As DNA, the CDR3 is TGTGCCAGCAGTTACGGGGACTTATCAAACAATGAGCAGTTCTTC. The encoded protein is CASSYGDLSNNEQFF.

This clone occurred many times. The chain employs TRBV28 and TRBJ2-7; TRBD2 matches 11 bases. CDR1 and CDR2 (germline): MDHEN, SYDVKM. Trimming cost V 7 bases and J 5 bases; bases outside gene matches: 7. This CDR3 has 14 amino acids. As DNA, the CDR3 is TGTGCCAGCAAGACGGGACTAGCGGTGAACGAGCAGTACTTC. Amino acid sequence: CASKTGLAVNEQYF.

The rearrangement uses TRBV2 and TRBJ2-7, with TRBD2 as a possible D gene (6 bases). Trimming cost V 6 bases and J 0 bases, with 12 bases left between them. The CDR3 totals 14 residues. Germline V gene lookup returns CDR1 SNHLY and CDR2 FYNNEI. The CDR3 nucleotides are TGTGCCAGCAGGGGGAGGCCGGACTCCTACGAGCAGTACTTC. Translated, it gives CASRGRPDSYEQYF.

The chain joins TRBV25-1 to TRBJ2-3; perhaps TRBD1 as D (5 bases). The CDR3 has 14 amino acids. Germline V gives CDR1 MGHDK, CDR2 SYGVNS. V dropped 2 bases and J dropped 2 bases, with 8 bases sitting between them. CDR3 in amino acids: CASSEQGYTDTQYF. DNA for the CDR3: TGTGCCAGCAGTGAACAGGGTTACACAGATACGCAGTATTTT.

There are a few counts of this clone. DNA of the CDR3: TGTGCCAGTAGTATGAACAGGGGACAGCCCCAGCATTTT. Translated: CASSMNRGQPQHF. This sequence joins TRBV19 and TRBJ1-5; 7 bases are shared with TRBD1. V gave up 3 bases and J gave up 7 bases; unmatched junction bases: 3. Germline V gene lookup returns CDR1 LNHDA and CDR2 SQIVND (reference sequence). The CDR3 is 13 residues long.

CDR3 bases: TGTGCCAGCAGCCACAGGGAAGTTCTTCAAGAGACCCAGTACTTC. Its translation is CASSHREVLQETQYF. The chain uses TRBV11-2 and TRBJ2-5; D is possibly TRBD1 (6 bases). The V end lost 5 bases, the J end lost 2 bases, and 15 bases lay between the germline ends. CDR1 and CDR2 (germline): SGHAT, FQNNGV. The CDR3 contains 15 residues.

This clone was detected a few times. The rearrangement joins TRBV7-8 to TRBJ2-5; D possibly corresponds to TRBD2 (6 bases). The CDR3 is 15 residues long. V was pared by 6 bases and J by 3 bases, with 17 bases between. Germline values: CDR1 SGHVS, CDR2 FQNEAQ. CDR3 sequence reads: CASRRLGGYKETQYF. CDR3 sequence (DNA): TGTGCCAGCAGGCGATTGGGGGGATACAAAGAGACCCAGTACTTC.

This clone occurred a few times. V is TRBV9 and J is TRBJ2-3; 12 bases fit TRBD2. CDR1 is SGDLS and CDR2 is YYNGEE in the germline V gene. V gave up 4 bases and J gave up 6 bases; unmatched junction bases: 12. The CDR3 contains 17 residues. The CDR3 spells CASSPGLAGPLVDTQYF. The DNA of the CDR3 is TGTGCCAGCAGCCCCGGACTAGCGGGGCCCTTGGTGGATACGCAGTATTTT. Full variable domain (remainder filled in from reference TRBV9 and TRBJ2-3): DSGVTQTPKHLITATGQRVTLRCSPRSGDLSVYWYQQSLDQGLQFLIQYYNGEERAKGNILERFSAQQFPDLHSELNLSSLELGDSALYFCASSPGLAGPLVDTQYFGPGTRLTVL.

The rearrangement uses TRBV7-6 and TRBJ2-5; 7 bases fit TRBD1. V trimming: 1 base; J trimming: 3 bases; junction bases outside the gene matches: 11. Germline CDR1 and CDR2: SGHVS and FNYEAQ. The CDR3 has 17 amino acids. This CDR3 is CASSLGVPTGAKETQYF. The CDR3 DNA sequence: TGTGCCAGCAGCTTAGGGGTACCCACAGGGGCGAAAGAGACCCAGTACTTC.